What follows are 6 T cell receptor beta chains derived from one specimen sequenced in a study of neurological immune-mediated disorders. One entry per CDR3 protein results from TCRdb running MiXCR on the 5' RACE reads. In the table there are around 100,000 distinct CDR3 sequences, roughly a tenth of which are singletons. Sample time point: longitudinal time-point 3. Material for sequencing was PBMCs. These TCRs come from a female donor with HTLV-1-associated myelopathy (HAM/TSP).

This clonotype occurred many times. This chain joins TRBV5-1 and TRBJ2-2; D possibly corresponds to TRBD1 (5 bases). V lost 2 bases and J 1 base, leaving 12 bases between the germline ends. This CDR3 region has 16 residues. Looked up from germline, CDR1 is SGHRS and CDR2 is YFSETQ. The CDR3 DNA sequence: TGCGCCAGCAGCTTAAACGTCCAGGGGAACACCGGGGAGCTGTTTTTT. This encodes CASSLNVQGNTGELFF.

In this sample, this clonotype turned up many times. This sequence joins TRBV21-1 and TRBJ1-1. TRBV21-1 is designated a pseudogene. The CDR3 sequence is 15 residues long. The CDR3 loop reads CASSKRRRNNTEAFF. DNA of the CDR3: TGTGCCAGCAGCAAAAGACGTCGAAATAACACTGAAGCTTTCTTT.

This clonotype was recorded many times. The chain carries TRBV20-1 and TRBJ2-1; maybe TRBD1 (6 bases). The germline V and J ends were trimmed by 1 base and 7 bases, with 14 bases remaining between them. Germline CDR1 is DFQATT and CDR2 is SNEGSKA (reference sequence). The CDR3 extends over 14 amino acids. This CDR3 is CSARVAGARNEQFF. For the CDR3, the DNA is TGCAGTGCTAGAGTGGCAGGGGCTCGTAATGAGCAGTTCTTC.

This clonotype was counted ten times or more. A junction end diverges from the germline sequence, so it may reflect a read error. The chain is built from TRBV20-1 and TRBJ1-3, with 7 bases aligning to TRBD1. CDR1 DFQATT and CDR2 SNEGSKA come from the germline V gene (reference sequence). This CDR3 spans 11 amino acids. The CDR3 DNA reads as TGCAGTGCTCGAGGCGGACAGGCTGAACTGTTT. Its translation: CSARGGQAELF.

The V gene is TRBV30, the J gene TRBJ2-1; D not certain. This CDR3 region has 12 residues. Per the germline V gene, CDR1 is GTSNPN and CDR2 is SVGIG (reference sequence). The ends were cut back, 4 bases at V and 6 bases at J, with 10 bases in the middle. The CDR3 sequence: CAWMQPGNEQFF. Written as DNA, the CDR3 is TGTGCCTGGATGCAACCTGGCAATGAGCAGTTCTTC.

The CDR3 nucleotides are TGCAGTGCATTTCTAGCGGCGTACAATGAGCAGTTCTTC. Translating it yields CSAFLAAYNEQFF. This rearrangement joins TRBV20-1 to TRBJ2-1; 7 bases map to TRBD2. V shed 6 bases, J shed 4 bases, and the junction held 6 bases outside the gene matches. Germline loops: CDR1 DFQATT, CDR2 SNEGSKA (reference sequence). The CDR3 has 13 residues.